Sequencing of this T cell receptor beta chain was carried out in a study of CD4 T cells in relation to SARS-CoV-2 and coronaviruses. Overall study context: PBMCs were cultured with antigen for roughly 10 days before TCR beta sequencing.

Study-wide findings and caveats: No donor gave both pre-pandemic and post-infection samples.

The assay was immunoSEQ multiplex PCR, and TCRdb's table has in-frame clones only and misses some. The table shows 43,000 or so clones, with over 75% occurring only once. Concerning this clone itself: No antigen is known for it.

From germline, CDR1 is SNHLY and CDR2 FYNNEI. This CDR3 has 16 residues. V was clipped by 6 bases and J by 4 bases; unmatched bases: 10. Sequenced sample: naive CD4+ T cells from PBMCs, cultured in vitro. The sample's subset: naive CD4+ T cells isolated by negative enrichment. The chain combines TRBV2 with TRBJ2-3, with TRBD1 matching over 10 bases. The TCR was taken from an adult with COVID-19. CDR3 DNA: TGTGCCAGCAGAAGGGACAGGGGAGGGTTCGCAGATACGCAGTATTTT. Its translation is CASRRDRGGFADTQYF.